This is a list of T cell receptor beta chains from one sample in a study of cytomegalovirus exposure and HLA in healthy donors. Clones were sequenced by immunoSEQ multiplex PCR, and TCRdb holds only the in-frame ones, with some missing. The table lists about 110,000 clones, 70% to 85% of them singletons. The specimen sequenced was PBMCs. These receptors originate from a woman under 30 in good health and CMV-seronegative. Each CDR3 is given with its conserved first and last residue. The order of the fields is clone size, V gene, J gene, D gene, CDR3 DNA, CDR3 protein. D genes are given only for firm matches. Part of the rows lack a size; the others show once, few, many or a class for expanded clones.

.	TRBV25-1	TRBJ2-1	.	TGTGCCAGCAGTGAATATCCCGGGATTGAGCAGTTCTTC	CASSEYPGIEQFF
once	TRBV15	TRBJ2-3	TRBD2	TGTGCCACCAGCAGGGGTTCTAGCGGGGGGACAGATACGCAGTATTTT	CATSRGSSGGTDTQYF
.	TRBV6-1	TRBJ2-2	TRBD1	TGTGCCAGCAGCGATACAGGGGCCGGGGAGCTGTTTTTT	CASSDTGAGELFF
.	TRBV2	TRBJ1-6	TRBD1	TGTGCCAGCAGTTCGACAGGGGGGGAGTCACCCCTCCACTTT	CASSSTGGESPLHF
.	TRBV15	TRBJ1-6	.	TGTGCCACCAGCGTCGAGAGGTATTCACCCCTCCACTTT	CATSVERYSPLHF
.	TRBV30	TRBJ1-1	.	TGTGCCTGGGCCCTAACGCCCTTAAACGGTGAAGCTTTCTTT	CAWALTPLNGEAFF
.	TRBV28	TRBJ2-2	TRBD1	TGTGCCAGCCGGGGGACAGGAGACACCGGGGAGCTGTTTTTT	CASRGTGDTGELFF
.	TRBV7-8	TRBJ1-3	TRBD1	TGTGCCAGCAGCTCCAACTACAGGGGCTCTGGAAACACCATATATTTT	CASSSNYRGSGNTIYF
few	TRBV6-5	TRBJ2-3	TRBD2	TGTGCCAGCAGTTATAGCGGGACAGATACGCAGTATTTT	CASSYSGTDTQYF
.	TRBV12-5	TRBJ1-5	.	TGTGCTAGTGGTTTGGTACTAAGGGGGGGGATGGGGGGGCTTAGCAATCAGCCCCAGCATTTT	CASGLVLRGGMGGLSNQPQHF
few	TRBV5-1	TRBJ2-7	TRBD1	TGCGCCAGCAGCTTGGAGGGGGCGTACGAGCAGTACTTC	CASSLEGAYEQYF
.	TRBV27	TRBJ2-5	TRBD2	TGTGCCAGCAGTTTATCTAGCGGGGGAGCTGAGACCCAGTACTTC	CASSLSSGGAETQYF
.	TRBV15	TRBJ1-5	.	TGTGCCACCAGCAGGGACAGAAGCAATCAGCCCCAGCATTTT	CATSRDRSNQPQHF
.	TRBV2	TRBJ2-1	.	TGTGCCAGCAGTGAAGGAGGCCGACTGAACTCCTACAATGAGCAGTTCTTC	CASSEGGRLNSYNEQFF
few	TRBV5-8	TRBJ1-2	TRBD1	TGTGCCATCGCACAGGGGTTGCTGGAAGGCTACACCTTC	CAIAQGLLEGYTF
few	TRBV2	TRBJ2-1	TRBD2	TGTGCCAGCAGTGAAGACTCGGGACTAGCCTTTGCTAATGAGCAGTTCTTC	CASSEDSGLAFANEQFF